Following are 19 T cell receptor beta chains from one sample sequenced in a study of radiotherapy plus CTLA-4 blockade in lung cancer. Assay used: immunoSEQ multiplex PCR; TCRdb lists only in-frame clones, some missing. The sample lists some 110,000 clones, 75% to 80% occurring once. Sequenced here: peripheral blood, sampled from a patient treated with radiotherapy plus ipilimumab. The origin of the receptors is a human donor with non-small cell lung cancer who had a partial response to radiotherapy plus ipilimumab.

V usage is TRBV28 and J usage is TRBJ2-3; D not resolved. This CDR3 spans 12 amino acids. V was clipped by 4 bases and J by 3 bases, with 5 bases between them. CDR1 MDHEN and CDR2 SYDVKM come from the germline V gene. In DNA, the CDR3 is TGTGCCAGCAGTTCCACTACAGATACGCAGTATTTT. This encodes CASSSTTDTQYF. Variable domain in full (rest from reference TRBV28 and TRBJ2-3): DVKVTQSSRYLVKRTGEKVFLECVQDMDHENMFWYRQDPGLGLRLIYFSYDVKMKEKGDIPEGYSVSREKKERFSLILESASTNQTSMYLCASSSTTDTQYFGPGTRLTVL.

CDR3 residues: CASSWGIGTPDTQYF. As DNA, the CDR3 is TGTGCCAGCAGCTGGGGAATAGGGACTCCGGATACGCAGTATTTT. V is TRBV11-2 and J is TRBJ2-3; maybe TRBD2 (6 bases). CDR3 size: 15 residues. V lost 4 bases and J 6 bases, leaving 17 bases between the germline ends. Germline CDR1 is SGHAT and CDR2 is FQNNGV.

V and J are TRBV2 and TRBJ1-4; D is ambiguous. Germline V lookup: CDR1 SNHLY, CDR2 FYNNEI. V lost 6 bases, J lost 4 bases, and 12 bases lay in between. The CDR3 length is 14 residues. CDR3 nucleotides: TGTGCCAGCAGCCCCGGACTGCTTAATGAAAAACTGTTTTTT. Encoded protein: CASSPGLLNEKLFF. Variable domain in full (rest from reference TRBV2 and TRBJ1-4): EPEVTQTPSHQVTQMGQEVILRCVPISNHLYFYWYRQILGQKVEFLVSFYNNEISEKSEIFDDQFSVERPDGSNFTLKIRSTKLEDSAMYFCASSPGLLNEKLFFGSGTQLSVL.

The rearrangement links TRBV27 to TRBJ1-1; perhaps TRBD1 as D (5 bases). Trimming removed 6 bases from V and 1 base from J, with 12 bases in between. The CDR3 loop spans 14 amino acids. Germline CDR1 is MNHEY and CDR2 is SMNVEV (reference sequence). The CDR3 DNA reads TGTGCCAGCAGCCCGTCGGGGGAGAACACTGAAGCTTTCTTT. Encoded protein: CASSPSGENTEAFF.

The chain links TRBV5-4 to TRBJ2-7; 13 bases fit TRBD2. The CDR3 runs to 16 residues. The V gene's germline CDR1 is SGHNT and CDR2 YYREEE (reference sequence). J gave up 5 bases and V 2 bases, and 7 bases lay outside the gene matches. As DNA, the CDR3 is TGTGCCAGCAGCTTTCCAGGACTAGCGGGAGTGGACGAGCAGTACTTC. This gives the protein CASSFPGLAGVDEQYF.

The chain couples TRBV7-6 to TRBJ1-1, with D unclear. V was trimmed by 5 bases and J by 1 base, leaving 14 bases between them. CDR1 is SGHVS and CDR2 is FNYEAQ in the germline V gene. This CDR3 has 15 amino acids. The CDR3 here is CASSRGSPRNTEAFF. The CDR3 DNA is TGTGCCAGCAGCCGCGGGTCCCCGCGGAACACTGAAGCTTTCTTT.

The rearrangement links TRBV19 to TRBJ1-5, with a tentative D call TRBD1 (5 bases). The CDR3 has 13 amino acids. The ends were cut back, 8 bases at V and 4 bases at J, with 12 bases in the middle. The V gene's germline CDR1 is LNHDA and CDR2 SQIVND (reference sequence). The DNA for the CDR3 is TGTGCCAGTCGACAGACACTTAATCAGCCCCAGCATTTT. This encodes CASRQTLNQPQHF.

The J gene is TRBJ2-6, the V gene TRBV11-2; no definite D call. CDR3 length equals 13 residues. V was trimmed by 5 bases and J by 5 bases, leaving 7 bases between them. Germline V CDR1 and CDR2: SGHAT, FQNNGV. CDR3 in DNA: TGTGCCAGCAGCGAAAGCCGGGCCAACGTCCTGACTTTC. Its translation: CASSESRANVLTF.

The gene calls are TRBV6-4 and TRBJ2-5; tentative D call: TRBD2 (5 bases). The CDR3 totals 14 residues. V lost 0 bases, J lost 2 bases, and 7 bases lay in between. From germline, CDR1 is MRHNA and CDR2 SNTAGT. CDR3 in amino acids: CASSDSRVQETQYF. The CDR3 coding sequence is TGTGCCAGCAGTGACTCGCGGGTACAAGAGACCCAGTACTTC.

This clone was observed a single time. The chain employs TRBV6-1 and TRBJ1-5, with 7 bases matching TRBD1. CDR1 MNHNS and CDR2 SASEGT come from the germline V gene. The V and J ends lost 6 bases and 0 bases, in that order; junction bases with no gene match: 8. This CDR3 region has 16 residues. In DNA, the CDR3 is TGTGCCAGCAGCGAATACAGGGGAGGTAGCAATCAGCCCCAGCATTTT. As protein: CASSEYRGGSNQPQHF.

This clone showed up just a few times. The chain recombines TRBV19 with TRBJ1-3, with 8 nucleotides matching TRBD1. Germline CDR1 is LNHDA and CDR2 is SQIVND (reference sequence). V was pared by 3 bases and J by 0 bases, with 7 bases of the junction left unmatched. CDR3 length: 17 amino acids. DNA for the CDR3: TGTGCCAGTAGTATGGGGGACAGGATGCTCTCTGGAAACACCATATATTTT. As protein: CASSMGDRMLSGNTIYF.

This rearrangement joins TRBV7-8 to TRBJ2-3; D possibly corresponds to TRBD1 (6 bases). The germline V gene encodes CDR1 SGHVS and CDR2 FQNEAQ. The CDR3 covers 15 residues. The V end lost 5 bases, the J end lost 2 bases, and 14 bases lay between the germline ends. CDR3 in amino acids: CASSLTQGYTDTQYF. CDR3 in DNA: TGTGCCAGCAGCCTCACGCAGGGGTACACAGATACGCAGTATTTT.

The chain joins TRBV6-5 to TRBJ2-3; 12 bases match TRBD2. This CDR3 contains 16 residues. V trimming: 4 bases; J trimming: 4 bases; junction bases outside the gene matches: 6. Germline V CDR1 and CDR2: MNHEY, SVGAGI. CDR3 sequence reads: CASSSPTSGSPDTQYF. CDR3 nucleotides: TGTGCCAGCAGTTCCCCGACTAGCGGGAGTCCAGATACGCAGTATTTT.

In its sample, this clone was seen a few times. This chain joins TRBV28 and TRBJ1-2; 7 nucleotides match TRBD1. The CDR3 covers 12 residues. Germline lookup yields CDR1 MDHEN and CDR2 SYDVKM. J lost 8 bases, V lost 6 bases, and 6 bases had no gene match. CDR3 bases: TGTGCCAGCAGGACAGGGACGGGAGGCTACACCTTC. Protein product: CASRTGTGGYTF.

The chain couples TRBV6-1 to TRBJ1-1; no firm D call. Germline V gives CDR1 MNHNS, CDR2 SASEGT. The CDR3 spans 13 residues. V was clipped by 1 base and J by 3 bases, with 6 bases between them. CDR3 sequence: CASSEGAYTEAFF. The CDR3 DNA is TGTGCCAGCAGTGAAGGGGCCTACACTGAAGCTTTCTTT.

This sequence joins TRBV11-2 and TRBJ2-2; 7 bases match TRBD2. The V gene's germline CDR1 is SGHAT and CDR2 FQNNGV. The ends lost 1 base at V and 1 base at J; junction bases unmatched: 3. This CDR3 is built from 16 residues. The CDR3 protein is CASSLAPGGNTGELFF. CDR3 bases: TGTGCCAGCAGCTTAGCCCCGGGAGGGAACACCGGGGAGCTGTTTTTT. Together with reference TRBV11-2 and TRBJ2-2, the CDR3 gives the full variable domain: EAGVAQSPRYKIIEKRQSVAFWCNPISGHATLYWYQQILGQGPKLLIQFQNNGVVDDSQLPKDRFSAERLKGVDSTLKIQPAKLEDSAVYLCASSLAPGGNTGELFFGEGSRLTVL.

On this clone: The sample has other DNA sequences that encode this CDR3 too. The CDR3, as DNA: TGTGCCAGCAGCCGGACAGGTTTTGCAACTAATGAAAAACTGTTTTTT. This sequence encodes CASSRTGFATNEKLFF. The rearrangement uses TRBV7-2 and TRBJ1-4, with 7 bases lining up with TRBD1. The CDR3 totals 16 residues. Germline V CDR1 and CDR2: SGHTA, FQGNSA. The V gene end was trimmed by 5 bases and the J gene end by 0 bases; junction bases not matched to a gene: 6.

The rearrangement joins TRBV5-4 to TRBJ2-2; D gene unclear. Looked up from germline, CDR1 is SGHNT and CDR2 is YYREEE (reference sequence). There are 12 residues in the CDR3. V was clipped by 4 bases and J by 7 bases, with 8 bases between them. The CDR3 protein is CASSRVGGELFF. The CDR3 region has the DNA TGTGCCAGCAGCCGGGTGGGCGGGGAGCTGTTTTTT.

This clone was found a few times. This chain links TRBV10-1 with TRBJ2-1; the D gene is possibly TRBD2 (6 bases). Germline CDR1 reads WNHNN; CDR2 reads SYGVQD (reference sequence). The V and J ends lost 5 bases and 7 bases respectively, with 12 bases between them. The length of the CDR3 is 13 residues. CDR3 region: CASSPGLRNEQFF. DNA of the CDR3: TGCGCCAGCAGTCCGGGACTGAGGAATGAGCAGTTCTTC.